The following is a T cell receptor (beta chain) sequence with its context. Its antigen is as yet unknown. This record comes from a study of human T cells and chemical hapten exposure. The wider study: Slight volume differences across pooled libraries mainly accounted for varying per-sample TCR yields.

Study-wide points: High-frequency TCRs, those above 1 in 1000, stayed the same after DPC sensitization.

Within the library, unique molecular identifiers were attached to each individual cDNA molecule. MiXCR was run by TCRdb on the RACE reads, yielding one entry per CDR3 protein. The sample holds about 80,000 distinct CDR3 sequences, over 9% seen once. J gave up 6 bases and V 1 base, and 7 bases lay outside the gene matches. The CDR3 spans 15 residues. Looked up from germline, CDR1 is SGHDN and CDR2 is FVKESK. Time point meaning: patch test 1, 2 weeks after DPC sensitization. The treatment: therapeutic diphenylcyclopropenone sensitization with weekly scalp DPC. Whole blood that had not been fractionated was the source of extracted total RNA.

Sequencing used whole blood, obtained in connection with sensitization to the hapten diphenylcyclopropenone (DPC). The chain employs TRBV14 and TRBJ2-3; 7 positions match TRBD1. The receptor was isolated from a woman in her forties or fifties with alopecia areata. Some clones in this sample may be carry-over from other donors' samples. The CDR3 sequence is CASSQVTGIQDTQYF. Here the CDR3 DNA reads TGTGCCAGCAGCCAAGTGACAGGGATTCAGGATACGCAGTATTTT.